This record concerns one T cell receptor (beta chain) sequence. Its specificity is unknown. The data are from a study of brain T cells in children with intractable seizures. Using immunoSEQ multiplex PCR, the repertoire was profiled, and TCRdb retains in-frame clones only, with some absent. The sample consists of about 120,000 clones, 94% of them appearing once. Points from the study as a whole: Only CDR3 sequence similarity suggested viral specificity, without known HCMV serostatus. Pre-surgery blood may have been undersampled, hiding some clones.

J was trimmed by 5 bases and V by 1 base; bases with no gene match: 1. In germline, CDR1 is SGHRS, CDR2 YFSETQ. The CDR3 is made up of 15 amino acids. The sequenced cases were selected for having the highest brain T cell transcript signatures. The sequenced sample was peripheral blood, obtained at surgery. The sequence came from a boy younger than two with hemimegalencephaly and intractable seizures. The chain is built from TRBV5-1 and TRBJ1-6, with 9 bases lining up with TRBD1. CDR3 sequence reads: CASSLWDRDNSPLHF. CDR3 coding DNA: TGCGCCAGCAGCTTGTGGGACAGGGATAATTCACCCCTCCACTTT.